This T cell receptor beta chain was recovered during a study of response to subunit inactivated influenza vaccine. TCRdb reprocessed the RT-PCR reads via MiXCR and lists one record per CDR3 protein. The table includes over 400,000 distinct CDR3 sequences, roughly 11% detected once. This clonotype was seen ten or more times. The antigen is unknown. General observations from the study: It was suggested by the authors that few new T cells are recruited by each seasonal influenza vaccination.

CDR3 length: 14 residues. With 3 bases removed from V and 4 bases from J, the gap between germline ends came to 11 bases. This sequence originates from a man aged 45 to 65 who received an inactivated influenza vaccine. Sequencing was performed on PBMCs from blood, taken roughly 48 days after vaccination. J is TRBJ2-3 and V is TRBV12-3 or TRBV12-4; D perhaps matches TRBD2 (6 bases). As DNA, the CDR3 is TGTGCCAGCAGTTTTGGAGGGGTCGCAGATACGCAGTATTTT. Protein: CASSFGGVADTQYF.